The present T cell receptor (beta chain) was sequenced within a study of cytotoxic CD8 clonotypes in ibrutinib-treated CLL. Study-level information: Researchers reported over nine relapsed/refractory and about 15 treatment-naive patients, roughly 18 of them IGHV unmutated.

Germline values: CDR1 MNHEY, CDR2 SMNVEV (reference sequence). V dropped 6 bases and J dropped 3 bases, with 17 bases sitting between them. The CDR3 has 15 residues. Sequencing was designed to attain a depth spanning 1 in 200,000 to 1 in 1 million T cells. TCRdb's table, derived via immunoSEQ multiplex PCR, lists solely in-frame clones and lacks some. The repertoire includes 130,000 or so clones, about 72% of them detected once, and around 30% sits in the top ten. This sequence originates from a human donor with chronic lymphocytic leukemia. The chain uses TRBV27 and TRBJ1-1; weak D call: TRBD1 (5 bases). The sample in question was PBMCs, obtained after 12 months of ibrutinib treatment. CDR3 bases: TGTGCCAGCAGCCGACCGGACATGGGGGACACTGAAGCTTTCTTT. Protein product: CASSRPDMGDTEAFF.